These 18 T cell receptor beta chains originate from one sample sequenced in a study of cytomegalovirus exposure and HLA in healthy donors. Amplification used 60 Vbeta primers and 13 Jbeta primers. Using immunoSEQ multiplex PCR, the repertoire was profiled, and TCRdb retains in-frame clones only, with some absent. The data contain about 100,000 clones, 75% to 85% of them singletons. Sequenced material: PBMCs. These receptors were obtained from a woman in her fifties or sixties in good health and CMV-seropositive.

This clone was detected only once. One junction end disagrees with the germline gene, perhaps due to a read error. The chain recombines TRBV7-9 with TRBJ2-1; 12 bases align to TRBD2. Germline-derived CDR1 and CDR2 are SEHNR and FQNEAQ (reference sequence). CDR3 size: 16 residues. DNA for the CDR3: TGTGCCAGCAGCCTAGCGGGGGGGCCGGTCAACAATGAGCAGTTCTTC. Encoded protein: CASSLAGGPVNNEQFF.

The chain uses TRBV2 and TRBJ1-1; D is perhaps TRBD1 (5 bases). From germline, CDR1 is SNHLY and CDR2 FYNNEI. Trimming stripped 9 bases from V and 10 bases from J, with 18 bases between. The length of the CDR3 is 12 residues. Here the CDR3 DNA reads TGTGCCAGAACGACCCAGGGCGTACTAGCTTTCTTT. Its translation is CARTTQGVLAFF.

The rearrangement joins TRBV6-1 to TRBJ2-3; TRBD2 matches at 11 bases. The CDR3 has 14 amino acids. Per germline, CDR1 MNHNS and CDR2 SASEGT. V lost 8 bases, J lost 5 bases, and 6 bases stayed unmatched. The CDR3 sequence: CASLLAGVGDTQYF. CDR3 in DNA: TGTGCCAGCCTACTAGCGGGAGTAGGAGATACGCAGTATTTT.

The chain joins TRBV14 to TRBJ1-1; tentative D call: TRBD1 (5 bases). Germline V gene data show CDR1 as SGHDN and CDR2 as FVKESK. The CDR3 is made up of 14 amino acids. Deletions cut 1 base from V and 2 bases from J, with 8 bases between. The CDR3 region has the DNA TGTGCCAGCAGCCAAGGACAGTTCAACACTGAAGCTTTCTTT. Amino acid sequence: CASSQGQFNTEAFF. The variable domain in full, completed from reference TRBV14 and TRBJ1-1, reads EAGVTQFPSHSVIEKGQTVTLRCDPISGHDNLYWYRRVMGKEIKFLLHFVKESKQDESGMPNNRFLAERTGGTYSTLKVQPAELEDSGVYFCASSQGQFNTEAFFGQGTRLTVV.

This clone was picked up one time. The rearrangement joins TRBV29-1 to TRBJ1-1; D gene uncertain. The V gene lost 5 bases and the J gene lost 6 bases, with 10 bases spanning the gap. This CDR3 spans 11 amino acids. Germline CDR1 SQVTM, CDR2 ANQGSEA. The CDR3 reads CSVPGVPEAFF. CDR3 DNA: TGCAGCGTTCCCGGGGTGCCTGAAGCTTTCTTT.

The chain uses TRBV29-1 and TRBJ1-5; TRBD1 matches 10 bases. After removal of 7 bases from V and 4 bases from J, the junction contained 7 bases not matched to a gene. The CDR3 consists of 14 residues. The germline CDR1 and CDR2 sequences are SQVTM and ANQGSEA. CDR3 protein: CSASGQGLNQPQHF. For the CDR3, the DNA is TGCAGCGCCTCGGGACAGGGGTTAAATCAGCCCCAGCATTTT.

V usage is TRBV6-5 and J usage is TRBJ2-1; 8 positions agree with TRBD1. The CDR3 covers 15 residues. CDR1 and CDR2 from the germline V gene are MNHEY and SVGAGI. The V and J ends lost 4 bases and 5 bases, in that order; junction bases with no gene match: 7. CDR3 sequence (DNA): TGTGCCAGCAGTTTAGGACAGGGCCCTAACAATGAGCAGTTCTTC. The encoded protein is CASSLGQGPNNEQFF.

V is TRBV15 and J is TRBJ2-3; D is unclear. V was trimmed by 1 base and J by 2 bases, leaving 7 bases between them. In germline, CDR1 is LNHNV, CDR2 YYDKDF (reference sequence). The CDR3 totals 14 residues. The CDR3 bases are TGTGCCACCAGCAGAGTGGGCCTCACAGATACGCAGTATTTT. Residues: CATSRVGLTDTQYF.

The chain carries TRBV27 and TRBJ2-5; 9 bases are a match to TRBD2. Losses at the gene ends were 8 bases for V and 1 base for J; bases not matched to a gene: 5. This CDR3 spans 14 amino acids. Germline-derived CDR1 and CDR2 are MNHEY and SMNVEV (reference sequence). CDR3 amino acids: CASRGLASQETQYF. In nucleotides, the CDR3 is TGTGCCAGCCGCGGACTAGCGAGCCAAGAGACCCAGTACTTC.

The V gene is TRBV7-2, the J gene TRBJ1-5, with D possibly matching TRBD1 (5 bases). V shed 1 base and J shed 7 bases, with 14 bases lying between them. CDR1 is SGHTA, CDR2 FQGNSA, per germline. The CDR3 is 15 residues long. CDR3 protein: CASSLGGARGQPQHF. CDR3 DNA sequence: TGTGCCAGCAGCTTAGGTGGGGCTAGAGGACAGCCCCAGCATTTT.

This chain joins TRBV2 and TRBJ2-1; no clear D gene. There are 11 residues in the CDR3. V was pared by 6 bases and J by 8 bases, with 8 bases between. The germline V gene encodes CDR1 SNHLY and CDR2 FYNNEI. This CDR3 is CASSLRDEQFF. For the CDR3, the DNA is TGTGCCAGCAGCCTTCGCGATGAGCAGTTCTTC.

The rearrangement joins TRBV6-5 to TRBJ2-5; D is perhaps TRBD1 (6 bases). Deletions cut 0 bases from V and 5 bases from J, with 10 bases between. The CDR3 totals 14 residues. In germline, CDR1 is MNHEY, CDR2 SVGAGI. The CDR3 sequence: CASSYSDSPETQYF. The CDR3 bases are TGTGCCAGCAGTTACTCGGACAGTCCGGAGACCCAGTACTTC.

The gene calls are TRBV9 and TRBJ2-2; D is uncertain. V lost 4 bases and J 3 bases, leaving 13 bases between the germline ends. Germline values: CDR1 SGDLS, CDR2 YYNGEE. The CDR3 length is 15 residues. Here the CDR3 DNA reads TGTGCCAGCAGCCCCTACATGGCGGACACCGGGGAGCTGTTTTTT. Its protein product is CASSPYMADTGELFF.

J is TRBJ1-4 and V is TRBV5-5; D is unresolved. The CDR3 runs 13 residues. From germline, CDR1 is SGHKS and CDR2 YYEKEE (reference sequence). The V and J ends lost 0 bases and 8 bases respectively, with 8 bases between them. The CDR3 DNA reads TGTGCCAGCAGCTTGGGCAACAACGAAAAACTGTTTTTT. It is translated as CASSLGNNEKLFF.

The chain joins TRBV2 to TRBJ1-2; tentative D call: TRBD1 (5 bases). The CDR3 totals 12 residues. Trimming removed 6 bases from V and 6 bases from J, with 11 bases in between. Germline V gene lookup returns CDR1 SNHLY and CDR2 FYNNEI. DNA of the CDR3: TGTGCCAGCAGGGGCGGGGGGAATGGCTACACCTTC. This translates into CASRGGGNGYTF. Full variable domain (outside the CDR3, taken from reference TRBV2 and TRBJ1-2): EPEVTQTPSHQVTQMGQEVILRCVPISNHLYFYWYRQILGQKVEFLVSFYNNEISEKSEIFDDQFSVERPDGSNFTLKIRSTKLEDSAMYFCASRGGGNGYTFGSGTRLTVV.

V usage is TRBV19 and J usage is TRBJ1-1, with D tentatively TRBD1 (6 bases). Germline lookup yields CDR1 LNHDA and CDR2 SQIVND (reference sequence). This CDR3 has 16 residues. V lost 5 bases, J lost 1 base, and 17 bases lay in between. The CDR3 region has the DNA TGTGCCAGTAGTCCCAGTCCGGGACACCCGAACACTGAAGCTTTCTTT. Encoded protein: CASSPSPGHPNTEAFF. The full variable domain, rest sourced from reference TRBV19 and TRBJ1-1, is DGGITQSPKYLFRKEGQNVTLSCEQNLNHDAMYWYRQDPGQGLRLIYYSQIVNDFQKGDIAEGYSVSREKKESFPLTVTSAQKNPTAFYLCASSPSPGHPNTEAFFGQGTRLTVV.

The rearrangement joins TRBV9 to TRBJ2-6; 7 bases map to TRBD2. Germline values: CDR1 SGDLS, CDR2 YYNGEE. J lost 4 bases, V lost 0 bases, and 4 bases had no gene match. This CDR3 spans 16 amino acids. The CDR3 reads CASSVEGGSGANVLTF. The CDR3 nucleotides are TGTGCCAGCAGCGTAGAGGGAGGGTCCGGGGCCAACGTCCTGACTTTC.

The rearrangement links TRBV2 to TRBJ2-1; D is possibly TRBD1 (5 bases). The CDR3 loop spans 15 amino acids. V lost 3 bases to trimming and J lost 3 bases, with 12 bases between them. Germline V lookup: CDR1 SNHLY, CDR2 FYNNEI. The CDR3 loop is CASSDRQSHYNEQFF. For the CDR3, the DNA is TGTGCCAGCAGTGATAGACAGTCGCACTACAATGAGCAGTTCTTC.